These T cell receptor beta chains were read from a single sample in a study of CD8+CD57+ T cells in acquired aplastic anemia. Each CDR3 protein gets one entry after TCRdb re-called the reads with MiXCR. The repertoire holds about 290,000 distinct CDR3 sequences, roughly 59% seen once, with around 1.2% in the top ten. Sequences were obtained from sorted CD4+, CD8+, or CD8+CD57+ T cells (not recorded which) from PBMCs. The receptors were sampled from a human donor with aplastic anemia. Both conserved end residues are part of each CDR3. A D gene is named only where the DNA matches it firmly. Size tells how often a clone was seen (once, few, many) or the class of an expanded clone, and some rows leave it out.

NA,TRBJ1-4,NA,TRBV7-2,TGTGCCAGCAACTTAGCTCAGGCAAGAAATGAAAAACTGTTCTTT,CASNLAQARNEKLFF
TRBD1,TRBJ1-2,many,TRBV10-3,TGTGCCATCAGTGGGGACAGCAACTATGGCTACACCTTC,CAISGDSNYGYTF
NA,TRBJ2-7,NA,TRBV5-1,TGCGCCAGCAGCGAGACTACCGAGCAGTACTTC,CASSETTEQYF
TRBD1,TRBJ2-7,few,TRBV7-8,TGTGCCAGCAGCACGACCGGGACAGGGGGCTACGAGCAGTACTTC,CASSTTGTGGYEQYF
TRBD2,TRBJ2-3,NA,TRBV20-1,TGCAGTGCTAGTACTAGCGGGACCACAGATACGCAGTATTTT,CSASTSGTTDTQYF
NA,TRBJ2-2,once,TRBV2,TGTGCCAGCAGTTATGGAGGGGGCCCGAACACCGGGGAGCTGTTTTTT,CASSYGGGPNTGELFF
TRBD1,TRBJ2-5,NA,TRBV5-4,TGTGCCAGCAGCGGGACAGGGGTTGGAGAGACCCAGTACTTC,CASSGTGVGETQYF
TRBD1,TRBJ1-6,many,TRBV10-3,TGTGCCATCAGTCCTCGGGACAGCGATAATTCACCCCTCCACTTT,CAISPRDSDNSPLHF
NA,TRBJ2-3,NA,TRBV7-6,TGTGCCAGCAGTCACGTGGAGGGGGCGCAGTATTTT,CASSHVEGAQYF
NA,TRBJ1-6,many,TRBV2,TGTGCCAGCAGTGGGCCAGGGTCTTCACCCCTCCACTTT,CASSGPGSSPLHF
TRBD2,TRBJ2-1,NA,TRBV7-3,TGTGCCAGCAGCGCTAGCGGGGGCTATTCCAATGAGCAGTTCTTC,CASSASGGYSNEQFF
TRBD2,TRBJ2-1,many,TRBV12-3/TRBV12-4,TGTGCCAGCAGTTTGGGTGGGCTAGCGGTGAATGAGCAGTTCTTC,CASSLGGLAVNEQFF
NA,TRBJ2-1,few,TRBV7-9,TGTGCCAGCAGCTTGGGGAATGGGGGTCGCAATGAGCAGTTCTTC,CASSLGNGGRNEQFF
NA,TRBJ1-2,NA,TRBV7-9,TGTGCCAGCAGCTCTTGGGAGTTGAACTATGGCTACACCTTC,CASSSWELNYGYTF
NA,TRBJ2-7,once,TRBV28,TGTGCCAGCAGTTTATCGCCAGCCGGGGCCCACTACGAGCAGTACTTC,CASSLSPAGAHYEQYF
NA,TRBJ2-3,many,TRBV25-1,TGTGCCAGCAGTGCCAGTTTTTTGTCAGATACGCAGTATTTT,CASSASFLSDTQYF
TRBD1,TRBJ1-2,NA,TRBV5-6,TGTGCCAGCAGAGAGGGAGGGGGCGCGGTAGGAGGCTACACCTTC,CASREGGGAVGGYTF
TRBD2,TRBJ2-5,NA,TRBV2,TGTGCCAGCAGTGAAGCGCTCGGGGGGGGCCGAGAGGCCCAGTACTTC,CASSEALGGGREAQYF
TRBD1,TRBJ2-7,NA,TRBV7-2,TGTGCCAGTACCCGGGACAGGGGGCACTACGAGCAGTACTTC,CASTRDRGHYEQYF
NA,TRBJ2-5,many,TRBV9,TGTGCCAGCAGCGTAGTGGGTCTAGCTAAAGAGACCCAGTACTTC,CASSVVGLAKETQYF
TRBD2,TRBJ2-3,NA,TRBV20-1,TGCAGTGCAATCTTTAGCGGGAGCACAGATACGCAGTATTTT,CSAIFSGSTDTQYF
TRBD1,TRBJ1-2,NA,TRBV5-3,TGTGCCAGCAGACTACCAGGGGGGCCCCGGAGGATTGGCGGCTACACCTTC,CASRLPGGPRRIGGYTF
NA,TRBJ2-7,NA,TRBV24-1,TGTGCCACCAGTGATTCTCATTACGACAGGCAGAACTACGAGCAGTACTTC,CATSDSHYDRQNYEQYF
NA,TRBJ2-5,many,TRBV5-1,TGCGCCAGCAGCCCGGACAACCCTTTCGGGACCCAGTACTTC,CASSPDNPFGTQYF
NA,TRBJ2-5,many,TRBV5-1,TGCGCCAGCAGCCTCCTTAGCGGCCAAGAGACCCAGTACTTC,CASSLLSGQETQYF
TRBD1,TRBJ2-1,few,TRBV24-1,TGTGCCACCAGTGGACCGGGACAGGGTTCCCACAATGAGCAGTTCTTC,CATSGPGQGSHNEQFF
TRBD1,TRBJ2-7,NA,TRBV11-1,TGTGCCAGCAGCTTCGGGACAGGACGAGCTAACGAGCAGTACTTC,CASSFGTGRANEQYF
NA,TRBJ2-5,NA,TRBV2,TGTGCCAGCAGTGGGGGCAGGAACAAGGTCCAGTACTTC,CASSGGRNKVQYF